Detailed here is one T cell receptor (beta chain). In the study's own analysis: Cell counts per sample came from amplifying reference gene primers. TCRdb's table, derived via immunoSEQ multiplex PCR, lists solely in-frame clones and lacks some. The V and J calls and clone size come from that table; D and trimming were worked out from the DNA. The table lists about 190,000 clones, approximately 81% of them singletons, with 10% in the top ten. The source of the sample is a study of blood T cell repertoires in COVID-19. Study overall: Donors in the United States, Italy and Spain gave samples during acute or convalescent COVID-19. T cells, B-cell-depleted T cells, or PBMCs provided the cDNA or gDNA that served as material.

From germline, CDR1 is MDHEN and CDR2 SYDVKM. Trimming removed 5 bases from V and 5 bases from J, with 7 bases in between. The CDR3 consists of 12 residues. The receptor's source is a woman older than 75 with active or convalescent COVID-19. What was sequenced was peripheral blood. This sequence joins TRBV28 and TRBJ1-5; a possible D gene is TRBD1 (6 bases). The CDR3 DNA reads as TGTGCCAGCAGTGCAGGGGATCAGCCCCAGCATTTT. Translated, it gives CASSAGDQPQHF.